The 15 T cell receptor beta chains listed next were all sequenced from one sample in a study of early T cells in non-severe SARS-CoV-2 infection. TCRdb independently ran MiXCR on the 5' RACE reads; one entry per CDR3 protein. The sample lists about 98,000 distinct CDR3 sequences; around 10% were seen once. Sequenced sample: whole blood. These receptors all stem from an adult who was a healthcare worker with PCR-confirmed SARS-CoV-2 infection or an uninfected control (not recorded which).

About this clonotype: This sequence may be a read error, since a much larger clone differs from it by one base. The V and J genes are TRBV29-1 and TRBJ1-1; no clear D gene. The CDR3 has 11 amino acids. Germline CDR1 SQVTM, CDR2 ANQGSEA. Trimming pared 6 bases from V and 1 base from J, leaving 6 bases between. In DNA, the CDR3 is TGCAGCGTCACCAAGAACACTGAAGCTTTCTTT. Residues: CSVTKNTEAFF.

The rearrangement links TRBV21-1 to TRBJ2-3; no check of the table's D call, TRBD1, against the DNA was made. TRBV21-1 is annotated as a pseudogene. This CDR3 has 16 amino acids. The CDR3 reads CASTKDRDGSTDTQYF. The CDR3, as DNA: TGTGCCAGCACCAAGGACCGGGACGGGAGCACAGATACGCAGTATTTT.

This clonotype was counted many times. This chain links TRBV18 with TRBJ1-1; 8 bases match TRBD1. There are 15 residues in the CDR3. V lost 4 bases, J lost 5 bases, and 9 bases stayed unmatched. Germline CDR1 and CDR2: KGHSH and LQKENI. The CDR3 loop is CASSRDRGGWTEAFF. CDR3 coding DNA: TGTGCCAGCTCACGTGACAGGGGAGGTTGGACTGAAGCTTTCTTT.

This rearrangement joins TRBV27 to TRBJ2-7; a possible D gene is TRBD2 (6 bases). CDR1 MNHEY and CDR2 SMNVEV come from the germline V gene (reference sequence). V lost 7 bases and J 2 bases, leaving 15 bases between the germline ends. This CDR3 is built from 14 residues. The CDR3 loop reads CASMISIAAYEQYF. The DNA for the CDR3 is TGTGCCAGCATGATTAGTATAGCGGCCTACGAGCAGTACTTC.

The rearrangement joins TRBV7-2 to TRBJ2-5; D gene ambiguous. V lost 2 bases, J lost 1 base, and 14 bases lay in between. Germline V gene sequence: CDR1 SGHTA, CDR2 FQGNSA. CDR3 size: 16 residues. The CDR3 loop reads CASSLTIQATQETQYF. CDR3 DNA sequence: TGTGCCAGCAGCTTAACGATTCAGGCAACCCAAGAGACCCAGTACTTC.

This sequence joins TRBV6-1 and TRBJ1-2, with D tentatively TRBD1 (5 bases). The CDR3 has 13 residues. Germline V gene lookup returns CDR1 MNHNS and CDR2 SASEGT. The V gene lost 4 bases and the J gene lost 3 bases, with 9 bases spanning the gap. The CDR3 DNA sequence: TGTGCCAGCAGTGTTGGCAGGGACTATGGCTACACCTTC. Encoded protein: CASSVGRDYGYTF.

This clonotype has at least ten counts. This sequence joins TRBV5-1 and TRBJ2-3, with TRBD1 identical over 8 bases. V trimming: 0 bases; J trimming: 3 bases; junction bases outside the gene matches: 6. Germline-derived CDR1 and CDR2 are SGHRS and YFSETQ. The CDR3 spans 16 residues. CDR3 nucleotides: TGCGCCAGCAGCTTGGCCCGGACAGGGTGGACAGATACGCAGTATTTT. It codes for CASSLARTGWTDTQYF.

V and J are TRBV20-1 and TRBJ2-1, with 7 bases aligning to TRBD2. Germline values: CDR1 DFQATT, CDR2 SNEGSKA (reference sequence). The CDR3 is made up of 13 amino acids. The trim removed 7 bases at V and 7 bases at J, leaving 10 bases unmatched. The CDR3 bases are TGCAGTGGGAGTGGGAGGGTGCTGAATGAGCAGTTCTTC. This gives the protein CSGSGRVLNEQFF.

This clonotype occurred many times. J is TRBJ2-3 and V is TRBV7-9; no clear D gene. The V gene's germline CDR1 is SEHNR and CDR2 FQNEAQ (reference sequence). CDR3 length: 13 amino acids. Trimming removed 5 bases from V and 4 bases from J, with 10 bases in between. As DNA, the CDR3 is TGTGCCAGCAGCCTCCTACCTCCAGATACGCAGTATTTT. Translating it yields CASSLLPPDTQYF.

The chain recombines TRBV5-1 with TRBJ1-1; D is unresolved. Germline values: CDR1 SGHRS, CDR2 YFSETQ. This CDR3 comprises 11 residues. V lost 1 base and J 13 bases, leaving 11 bases between the germline ends. In DNA, the CDR3 is TGCGCCAGCAGCTTGTCCGGACGGGTTTTCTTT. This encodes CASSLSGRVFF.

J is TRBJ2-5 and V is TRBV12-3 or TRBV12-4; 7 bases are a match to TRBD1. With 6 bases clipped from V and 1 base from J, the junction kept 17 bases outside the gene matches. There are 18 residues in the CDR3. This CDR3 reads CASRGRTGAELLQETQYF. For the CDR3, the DNA is TGTGCCAGCAGGGGGCGAACAGGGGCTGAGCTCCTCCAAGAGACCCAGTACTTC.

The chain carries TRBV2 and TRBJ2-2; D unresolved. The CDR3 runs 13 residues. The ends were cut back, 6 bases at V and 2 bases at J, with 7 bases in the middle. Germline CDR1 SNHLY, CDR2 FYNNEI. CDR3 region: CASSPINTGELFF. In nucleotides, the CDR3 is TGTGCCAGCAGCCCAATTAACACCGGGGAGCTGTTTTTT.

Many counts were recorded for this clonotype. The chain combines TRBV10-3 with TRBJ2-7, with TRBD1 matching over 7 bases. V gave up 6 bases and J gave up 4 bases; unmatched junction bases: 15. CDR1 is ENHRY and CDR2 is SYGVKD in the germline V gene. This CDR3 contains 16 residues. CDR3 DNA sequence: TGTGCCATCAGCGCAGGGGGACCTACTGGAACTTACGAGCAGTACTTC. This translates into CAISAGGPTGTYEQYF.

There are many counts of this clonotype. The chain has TRBV12-3 or TRBV12-4 and TRBJ2-2; D is uncertain. V lost 6 bases and J 7 bases, leaving 18 bases between the germline ends. The CDR3 is 15 residues long. As DNA, the CDR3 is TGTGCCAGCAGACCGGGCCGTGAGGTTGGCGGGGAGCTGTTTTTT. Protein: CASRPGREVGGELFF.

There are a few counts of this clonotype. V and J are TRBV28 and TRBJ2-1; 8 positions match TRBD2. This CDR3 region has 16 residues. CDR1 MDHEN and CDR2 SYDVKM come from the germline V gene. V lost 5 bases and J lost 1; bases outside the gene matches: 7. As DNA, the CDR3 is TGTGCCAGCAGTCAGCCGGGACTAGTTTCCTACAATGAGCAGTTCTTC. As protein: CASSQPGLVSYNEQFF.